This TCR beta chain is from a study of T cells after yellow fever vaccination. From the 5' RACE reads, TCRdb called clonotypes with MiXCR, one entry per CDR3 protein. The data show some 420,000 distinct CDR3 sequences, roughly a sixth seen once. This CDR3 is 11 amino acids long. Trimming took 4 bases from V and 7 from J, leaving 9 bases between them. Germline loops: CDR1 GTSNPN, CDR2 SVGIG (reference sequence). The rearrangement uses TRBV30 and TRBJ2-3; D unresolved. The receptor comes from a man aged 18-30 years who received the YFV17D yellow fever vaccine. The sequenced sample was PBMCs, obtained before the yellow fever booster vaccination. CDR3 amino acids: CAWKVLYTQYF. For the CDR3, the DNA is TGTGCCTGGAAGGTCCTTTATACGCAGTATTTT. The complete variable domain, with remaining parts taken from reference TRBV30 and TRBJ2-3, reads SQTIHQWPATLVQPVGSPLSLECTVEGTSNPNLYWYRQAAGRGLQLLFYSVGIGQISSEVPQNLSASRPQDRQFILSSKKLLLSDSGFYLCAWKVLYTQYFGPGTRLTVL.